This paragraph reports one T cell receptor beta chain. Its antigen is still unknown. The junction shows a germline mismatch at one end, possibly a read error. This specimen comes from a study of CD8 T cells in ankylosing spondylitis. Study-wide results and limits: Matched ankylosing spondylitis synovial fluid reportedly showed significant enrichment of disease-linked clones. Seemingly distinctive of ankylosing spondylitis blood was a TCR beta motif formed by eight highly homologous variants. Clones linked to disease, bearing a CD8+ phenotype, were relatively rare in peripheral blood.

The CDR3 is made up of 17 amino acids. CDR1 is DFQATT, CDR2 SNEGSKA, per germline (reference sequence). Each TCR beta library was made by quantitative 5'-RACE that incorporated molecular barcodes. TCRdb reprocessed the 5' RACE reads via MiXCR and lists one record per CDR3 protein. The table lists 250,000 to 400,000 distinct CDR3 sequences, around a tenth of them singletons. Specimen: blood, either unsorted or a sorted T cell fraction (not recorded which). The chain combines TRBV20-1 with TRBJ2-3; 14 bases match TRBD2. This TCR derives from a female donor with ankylosing spondylitis or in good health (not recorded which). CDR3 sequence: CCARALGLAGEADTQYF. For the CDR3, the DNA is TGCTGTGCTAGAGCGTTGGGACTAGCGGGAGAGGCAGATACGCAGTATTTT.